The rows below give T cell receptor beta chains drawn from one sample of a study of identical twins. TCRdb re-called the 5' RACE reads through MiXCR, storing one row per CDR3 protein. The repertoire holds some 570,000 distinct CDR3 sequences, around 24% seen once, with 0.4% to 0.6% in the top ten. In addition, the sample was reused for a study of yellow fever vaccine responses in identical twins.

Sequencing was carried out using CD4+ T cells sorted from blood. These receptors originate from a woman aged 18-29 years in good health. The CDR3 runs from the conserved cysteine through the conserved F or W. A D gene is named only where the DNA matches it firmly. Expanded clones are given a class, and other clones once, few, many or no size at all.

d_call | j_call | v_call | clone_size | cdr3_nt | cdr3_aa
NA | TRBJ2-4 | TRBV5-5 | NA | TGTGCCAGCAGCTTCGGACAGCGCTGGGTTACCCCCGAAAACATTCAGTACTTC | CASSFGQRWVTPENIQYF
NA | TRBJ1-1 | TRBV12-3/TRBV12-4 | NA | TGTGCCAGTCTTAAGTCAGGGGCCTCTGAAGCTTTCTTT | CASLKSGASEAFF
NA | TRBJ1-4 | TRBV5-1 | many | TGCGCCAGCACCTTGGGCGGAGGAACTAATGAAAAACTGTTTTTT | CASTLGGGTNEKLFF
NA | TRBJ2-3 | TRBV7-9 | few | TGTGCCAGCAGTCAAAATACGCAGTATTTT | CASSQNTQYF
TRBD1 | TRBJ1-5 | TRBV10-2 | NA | TGCGCCAGCAGTGAGTCTGGGACAGGGACAGGTCAGCCCCAGCATTTT | CASSESGTGTGQPQHF
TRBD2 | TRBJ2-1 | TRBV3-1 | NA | TGTGCCAGCAGCCTAGGTTTCGGGACTAGCGGCAATGAGCAGTTCTTC | CASSLGFGTSGNEQFF
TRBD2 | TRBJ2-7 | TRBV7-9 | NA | TGTGCCAGCAGCGGAGGCTATGGACTAGCGGGCCCCTACGAGCAGTACTTC | CASSGGYGLAGPYEQYF
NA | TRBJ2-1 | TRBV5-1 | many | TGCGCCAGCAGCCTAGGGACATCCGGGGGCCCGGACAATGAGCAGTTCTTC | CASSLGTSGGPDNEQFF
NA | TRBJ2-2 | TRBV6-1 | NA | TGTGCCAGCAGTGAAGCGCAGGGACGGGGTAACACCGGGGAGCTGTTTTTT | CASSEAQGRGNTGELFF
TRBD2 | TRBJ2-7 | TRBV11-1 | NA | TGTGCCAGCAGCTTAGAGGCGGGAGGGACGCCCTACGAGCAGTACTTC | CASSLEAGGTPYEQYF
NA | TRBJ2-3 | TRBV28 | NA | TGTGCCAGCAGTTTGATGACCCATGGAGATACGCAGTATTTT | CASSLMTHGDTQYF
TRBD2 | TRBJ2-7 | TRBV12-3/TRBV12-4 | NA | TGTGCCAGCAGCCTACGGACTAGCGGGAGGTCCTACGAGCAGTACTTC | CASSLRTSGRSYEQYF
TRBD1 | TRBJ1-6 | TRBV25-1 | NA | TGTGCCAGCAGTGGAAAGACAGGGGGATCACCCCTCCACTTT | CASSGKTGGSPLHF
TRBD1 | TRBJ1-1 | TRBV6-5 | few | TGTGCCAGCAGTTCCACCGGGACAGGGCCTCTCTTT | CASSSTGTGPLF
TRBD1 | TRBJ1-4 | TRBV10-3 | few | TGTGCCACTAGCGGGACAGGGTATGAAAAACTGTTTTTT | CATSGTGYEKLFF
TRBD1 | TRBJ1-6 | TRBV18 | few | TGTGCCAGCAGCCTACCGGGACAGGGATTATCACCCCTCCACTTT | CASSLPGQGLSPLHF
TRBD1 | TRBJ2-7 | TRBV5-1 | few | TGCGCCAGCAGCTTCGGGACAGGGGGCCACGAGCAGTACTTC | CASSFGTGGHEQYF
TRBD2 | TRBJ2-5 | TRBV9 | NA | TGTGCCAGCAGCACCGGGACTAGCGGGAGAAGCCAAGAGACCCAGTACTTC | CASSTGTSGRSQETQYF
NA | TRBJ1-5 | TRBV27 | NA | TGTGCCAGCAGACCGAGAGTAGAATCGGGGACCCATCAGCCCCAGCATTTT | CASRPRVESGTHQPQHF
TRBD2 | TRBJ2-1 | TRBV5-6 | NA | TGTGCCAGCAGCTTGGACCCTAGCGGGAAGGGCAATGAGCAGTTCTTC | CASSLDPSGKGNEQFF